The T cell receptor (beta chain) under discussion was sequenced for a study of a mutant IDH1 vaccine in newly diagnosed glioma. The overall study: Treated patients, averaging roughly 40 years, were around 60% male and approximately 38% female. Prior therapy was radiotherapy, temozolomide, or both; most received both.

Using immunoSEQ multiplex PCR, the repertoire was profiled, and TCRdb retains in-frame clones only, with some absent. The sample consists of some 50,000 clones, around 86% of them appearing once. There are 12 residues in the CDR3. From germline, CDR1 is SGHDN and CDR2 FVKESK. Trimming stripped 2 bases from V and 1 base from J, with 2 bases between. Time point indicated: baseline, week 1 (first vaccination visit). As for treatment: pre-vaccination baseline after standard-of-care therapy. A few counts support this clone. Sequences were derived from PBMCs, sampled from a glioma patient treated with radiotherapy, temozolomide or both. The source is a man aged 35-49 years with glioma. V is TRBV14 and J is TRBJ1-1; D gene unclear. CDR3 loop: CASSQPNTEAFF. The CDR3 coding sequence is TGTGCCAGCAGCCAACCGAACACTGAAGCTTTCTTT.